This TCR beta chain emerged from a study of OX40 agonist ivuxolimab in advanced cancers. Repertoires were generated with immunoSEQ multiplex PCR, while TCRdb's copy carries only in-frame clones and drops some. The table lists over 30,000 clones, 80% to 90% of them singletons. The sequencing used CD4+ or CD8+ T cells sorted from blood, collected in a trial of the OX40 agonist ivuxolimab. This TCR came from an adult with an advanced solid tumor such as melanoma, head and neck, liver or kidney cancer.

The CDR3 bases are TGCGCCAGCAGCCAAGCTGCTTCCCGGGTGGAGACCCAGTACTTC. It codes for CASSQAASRVETQYF. V and J are TRBV4-1 and TRBJ2-5; the D is unclear. This CDR3 has 15 amino acids. Germline loops: CDR1 MGHRA, CDR2 YSYEKL. The V end was cut by 1 base, the J end by 5 bases, with 14 bases between.